A selection of T cell receptor beta chains follows, all from one sample in a study of cytomegalovirus exposure and HLA in healthy donors. Profiling relied on immunoSEQ multiplex PCR, and the TCRdb table lists in-frame clones only, not all of them. The table records 200,000 to 300,000 clones, 75% to 90% of them present only once. The sequencing input was PBMCs. Receptor source: a woman aged 30 to 39 in good health and CMV-seropositive. The CDR3 runs from the conserved cysteine through the conserved F or W. D genes are given only for firm matches. Size values are once, few and many counts, or a class for expanded clones, and some rows have none.

TRBJ1-5,TRBD1,few,TRBV19,TGTGCCAGTAGTACCCGGGACAGGGGTTATAGCAATCAGCCCCAGCATTTT,CASSTRDRGYSNQPQHF
TRBJ1-5,-,few,TRBV5-1,TGCGCCAGCAGCTTGGAGCCCGGGGGCAATCAGCCCCAGCATTTT,CASSLEPGGNQPQHF
TRBJ1-4,-,-,TRBV30,TGTGCCTGTCTTCGGGCAGGGCTGAATGAAAAACTGTTTTTT,CACLRAGLNEKLFF
TRBJ2-7,-,-,TRBV7-9,TGTGCCAGCAGCCATTTAGGTCCAGGTACCTACGAGCAGTACTTC,CASSHLGPGTYEQYF
TRBJ1-2,-,-,TRBV11-2,TGTGCCAGCAGCCATTCGCGGTATGGCTACACCTTC,CASSHSRYGYTF
TRBJ2-3,-,once,TRBV19,TGTGCCAGTACCGCCCTGACAGGGGGGACTAGCGCAACTAGCACAGATACGCAGTATTTT,CASTALTGGTSATSTDTQYF
TRBJ2-1,TRBD1,-,TRBV7-9,TGTGCCAGCAGCTTAGGAGACAGGGGGGTTTTCGATGAGCAGTTCTTC,CASSLGDRGVFDEQFF
TRBJ1-5,-,-,TRBV5-1,TGCGCCAGCAGCCTAGATCAGCCCCAGCATTTT,CASSLDQPQHF
TRBJ1-2,-,few,TRBV30,TGTGCCTGGAGTGCTCAAAGAACAGGGTTTGGCTACACCTTC,CAWSAQRTGFGYTF
TRBJ2-5,-,-,TRBV18,TGTGCCAGCTCCCGAGGGTCTGGACAAGAGACCCAGTACTTC,CASSRGSGQETQYF
TRBJ2-7,-,-,TRBV6-5,TGTGCCAGCAGTTACTCGGCAGGGGCCCACGAGCAGTACTTC,CASSYSAGAHEQYF
TRBJ1-5,TRBD1,-,TRBV30,TGTGCCTGGAGTTCGCCGGGACAGGGCACCGCTGTGGATTTT,CAWSSPGQGTAVDF
TRBJ2-5,-,few,TRBV25-1,TGTGCCAGCAGTGATAATAGAAACAGGGCAGAGACCCAGTACTTC,CASSDNRNRAETQYF
TRBJ1-1,-,-,TRBV5-1,TGCGCCAGCAGCTCAGGAACCGCGCACACTGAAGCTTTCTTT,CASSSGTAHTEAFF
TRBJ2-3,TRBD2,-,TRBV6-5,TGTGCCAGCAGTTACCAACTAGCGTCGAATACGCAGTATTTT,CASSYQLASNTQYF
TRBJ1-1,-,-,TRBV21-1,TGTGCCAGCAGCAAAGACCACCGACAAGGAGGTACTGAAGCTTTCTTT,CASSKDHRQGGTEAFF
TRBJ2-7,TRBD1,-,TRBV6-6,TGTGCCAGCAGCAGAACCGGGACAGGGGCCTACGAGCAGTACTTC,CASSRTGTGAYEQYF
TRBJ2-7,-,-,TRBV11-3,TGTGCCAGCAGCTTAGACTGGCGGGCCGGATTCTACGAGCAGTACTTC,CASSLDWRAGFYEQYF
TRBJ2-1,TRBD2,-,TRBV28,TGTGCCAGCAGTTTCCACGGGACTAGCGGGACCATCTCCTACAATGAGCAGTTCTTC,CASSFHGTSGTISYNEQFF
TRBJ2-3,TRBD2,-,TRBV7-7,TGTGCTAGCAGCTTTTCAGCGGGAGCAGATACGCAGTATTTT,CASSFSAGADTQYF